The clone carrying this TCR beta chain was counted a single time. Its antigen is unidentified. Produced via immunoSEQ multiplex PCR; TCRdb's table is partial and in-frame only. The sample has about 30,000 clones, about 73% seen once. This entry is derived from a study of vaccination effects on CD4 cells after COVID-19. ViraFEST assay sequencing came after antigen-specific CD4+ T cells were expanded with viral peptide pools. Upon completion of roughly ten days in culture, CD4+ T cells were isolated. Participants were given two doses of BNT162b2 or mRNA-1273 vaccine. This clonotype was sampled from a human donor who received a COVID-19 vaccine. The sequencing used CD4+ T cells from PBMCs cultured with HCoV-OC43 spike peptides, collected after COVID-19 vaccination. As to subset: HCoV-OC43 spike overlapping peptide pool stimulation.

Written as DNA, the CDR3 is TGCGCCAGCAGCCAAGATACCCCTAGAGGGACTCGCACAGATACGCAGTATTTT. The encoded protein is CASSQDTPRGTRTDTQYF. The gene calls are TRBV4-1 and TRBJ2-3, with D perhaps matching TRBD2 (6 bases). V lost 0 bases to trimming and J lost 1 base, with 17 bases between them. CDR1 is MGHRA, CDR2 YSYEKL, per germline. The CDR3 is 18 amino acids.